The 23 T cell receptor beta chains below all came from one sample that was sequenced in a study of identical twins. TCRdb re-analysed the 5' RACE reads in MiXCR, keeping a single row per CDR3 protein. The table has nearly 900,000 distinct CDR3 sequences, over 9% seen once. This same sample was also taken into another study, of yellow fever vaccine responses in identical twins.

Specimen: PBMCs. The origin of the receptors is a woman under 30 in good health.

The chain recombines TRBV5-1 with TRBJ1-1; 7 positions agree with TRBD1. The V gene's germline CDR1 is SGHRS and CDR2 YFSETQ. The CDR3 contains 16 residues. Trimming cost V 1 base and J 0 bases; bases outside gene matches: 6. CDR3 DNA sequence: TGCGCCAGCAGCTTGTTAGGGGGCGGCATGAACACTGAAGCTTTCTTT. It specifies CASSLLGGGMNTEAFF.

This chain connects TRBV7-6 to TRBJ2-2; TRBD1 matches at 8 bases. This CDR3 contains 17 residues. Germline V gene lookup returns CDR1 SGHVS and CDR2 FNYEAQ. The V gene end was trimmed by 1 base and the J gene end by 2 bases; junction bases not matched to a gene: 6. Here the CDR3 reads CASSLEVRGPNTGELFF. In DNA form, the CDR3 reads TGTGCCAGCAGCTTAGAGGTCAGGGGGCCCAACACCGGGGAGCTGTTTTTT.

This clonotype occurred many times. The V call is TRBV10-3, the J call TRBJ2-3, with 8 bases aligning to TRBD1. Per germline, CDR1 ENHRY and CDR2 SYGVKD. V shed 5 bases and J 2 bases; nucleotides not matched to a gene: 9. The CDR3 is 16 residues long. CDR3 region: CAISKQGEGHTDTQYF. As DNA, the CDR3 is TGTGCCATCAGTAAACAGGGGGAAGGGCACACAGATACGCAGTATTTT.

The chain has TRBV7-2 and TRBJ2-1; TRBD1 aligns across 10 bases. The CDR3 length is 15 residues. V lost 1 base and J lost 8; bases outside the gene matches: 5. CDR1 is SGHTA, CDR2 FQGNSA, per germline. The CDR3 loop is CASSLGGQGVDEQFF. The CDR3 coding sequence is TGTGCCAGCAGCTTAGGCGGACAGGGGGTCGATGAGCAGTTCTTC.

The chain employs TRBV6-5 and TRBJ2-4, with 8 bases lining up with TRBD2. Germline-derived CDR1 and CDR2 are MNHEY and SVGAGI. J was trimmed by 6 bases and V by 0 bases; bases with no gene match: 7. The CDR3 is made up of 16 amino acids. DNA of the CDR3: TGTGCCAGCAGTTACTCAGGACTAGCTGGGGGAAACATTCAGTACTTC. Amino acids: CASSYSGLAGGNIQYF.

There are many counts of this clonotype. The rearrangement joins TRBV3-1 to TRBJ2-1; D tentatively fits TRBD1 or TRBD2 (6 bases each). Per the germline V gene, CDR1 is LGHDT and CDR2 is YNNKEL (reference sequence). There are 13 residues in the CDR3. V was cut by 2 bases and J by 7 bases, with 9 bases left in between. The CDR3 DNA reads as TGTGCCAGCAGCCAACGGGGGCAGAATGAGCAGTTCTTC. This gives the protein CASSQRGQNEQFF.

The rearrangement links TRBV18 to TRBJ1-4; D perhaps matches TRBD1 (6 bases). Deletions cut 4 bases from V and 5 bases from J, with 20 bases between. Germline V gene sequence: CDR1 KGHSH, CDR2 LQKENI. The CDR3 length is 17 residues. For the CDR3, the DNA is TGTGCCAGCTCACTTACAGGACCGGGACACCAAAATGAAAAACTGTTTTTT. Translation gives CASSLTGPGHQNEKLFF. The whole variable domain, filled in from reference TRBV18 and TRBJ1-4, reads NAGVMQNPRHLVRRRGQEARLRCSPMKGHSHVYWYRQLPEEGLKFMVYLQKENIIDESGMPKERFSAEFPKEGPSILRIQQVVRGDSAAYFCASSLTGPGHQNEKLFFGSGTQLSVL.

The sample holds a few counts of this clonotype. The V and J genes are TRBV5-1 and TRBJ1-1; perhaps TRBD1 as D (5 bases). This CDR3 region has 12 residues. Germline CDR1 SGHRS, CDR2 YFSETQ. V was pared by 7 bases and J by 3 bases, with 10 bases between. As DNA, the CDR3 is TGCGCCAGCGGGGACGGAGACACTGAAGCTTTCTTT. Amino acids: CASGDGDTEAFF.

The sample holds a few counts of this clonotype. The chain carries TRBV7-3 and TRBJ2-2, with 8 bases matching TRBD2. The CDR3 extends over 16 amino acids. J gave up 5 bases and V 3 bases, and 8 bases lay outside the gene matches. CDR1 is SGHTA and CDR2 is FQGTGA in the germline V gene. CDR3 sequence reads: CASSLGAGGQTGELFF. DNA of the CDR3: TGTGCCAGCAGCTTGGGTGCGGGAGGACAAACCGGGGAGCTGTTTTTT.

This clonotype was counted a few times. The chain recombines TRBV7-9 with TRBJ1-4; the D is unclear. The CDR3 runs to 12 residues. Germline CDR1 reads SEHNR; CDR2 reads FQNEAQ (reference sequence). V lost 3 bases, J lost 5 bases, and 4 bases lay in between. The CDR3 bases are TGTGCCAGCAGCTTCCGGAATGAAAAACTGTTTTTT. Encoded protein: CASSFRNEKLFF.

This clonotype was counted many times. The chain links TRBV12-3 or TRBV12-4 to TRBJ2-7; TRBD2 aligns across 11 bases. The CDR3 has 14 amino acids. Losses at the gene ends were 5 bases for V and 3 bases for J; bases not matched to a gene: 3. CDR3 region: CASSKLAGGYEQYF. CDR3 in DNA: TGTGCCAGCAGTAAGCTAGCGGGAGGCTACGAGCAGTACTTC.

The V call is TRBV10-2, the J call TRBJ2-1, with 9 bases that match TRBD2. This CDR3 spans 13 amino acids. With 6 bases clipped from V and 7 bases from J, the junction kept 4 bases outside the gene matches. CDR1 and CDR2 from the germline V gene are WSHSY and SAAADI. The CDR3 loop reads CASRVAGANEQFF. The CDR3 coding sequence is TGCGCCAGCAGAGTAGCGGGAGCGAATGAGCAGTTCTTC.

Ten or more counts support this clonotype. CDR3 sequence reads: CAISGLAGAREQFF. DNA of the CDR3: TGTGCCATCAGCGGACTAGCGGGAGCCAGAGAGCAGTTCTTC. This sequence joins TRBV10-3 and TRBJ2-1; TRBD2 agrees at 13 bases. This CDR3 region has 14 residues. J was trimmed by 10 bases and V by 6 bases; bases with no gene match: 6. From germline, CDR1 is ENHRY and CDR2 SYGVKD.

Here the CDR3 reads CATSDSGRGYNEQFF. CDR3 nucleotide sequence: TGTGCCACCAGTGATTCGGGGAGGGGTTACAATGAGCAGTTCTTC. V usage is TRBV24-1 and J usage is TRBJ2-1; TRBD2 aligns across 7 bases. V lost 2 bases and J lost 4; bases outside the gene matches: 4. The CDR3 spans 15 residues. Germline V CDR1 and CDR2: KGHDR, SFDVKD.

CDR3 protein: CASSLFQRETQYF. The CDR3, as DNA: TGTGCCAGCAGCTTATTCCAGCGGGAGACCCAGTACTTC. The chain couples TRBV7-2 to TRBJ2-5; D might be TRBD2 (5 bases). V dropped 2 bases and J dropped 5 bases, with 9 bases sitting between them. The CDR3 runs 13 residues. Germline V gene lookup returns CDR1 SGHTA and CDR2 FQGNSA. The whole variable domain, remainder taken from reference TRBV7-2 and TRBJ2-5, is GAGVSQSPSNKVTEKGKDVELRCDPISGHTALYWYRQSLGQGLEFLIYFQGNSAPDKSGLPSDRFSAERTGGSVSTLTIQRTQQEDSAVYLCASSLFQRETQYFGPGTRLLVL.

The chain is built from TRBV6-1 and TRBJ2-7, with a possible D match to TRBD1 (6 bases). The V and J ends lost 4 bases and 5 bases respectively, with 18 bases between them. The germline V gene has CDR1 MNHNS and CDR2 SASEGT. This CDR3 contains 15 residues. CDR3: CASSVGQGPSDEQYV. In DNA, the CDR3 is TGTGCCAGCAGTGTTGGGCAGGGGCCGTCCGACGAGCAGTACGTC.

This clonotype has at least ten counts. J is TRBJ1-1 and V is TRBV4-1; D unresolved. Germline V lookup: CDR1 MGHRA, CDR2 YSYEKL. V was cut by 4 bases and J by 0 bases, with 9 bases left in between. This CDR3 contains 14 residues. The CDR3 bases are TGCGCCAGCAGCCCGGGATTTATGAACACTGAAGCTTTCTTT. As protein: CASSPGFMNTEAFF.

The chain recombines TRBV7-6 with TRBJ2-6, with 7 bases that match TRBD2. The CDR3 runs to 18 residues. J lost 4 bases, V lost 4 bases, and 13 bases had no gene match. The germline gives CDR1 SGHVS, CDR2 FNYEAQ. The CDR3 spells CASSSGGWGNTGANVLTF. The CDR3 coding sequence is TGTGCCAGCAGCTCGGGGGGATGGGGAAACACGGGGGCCAACGTCCTGACTTTC.

This clonotype occurred many times. The V gene is TRBV4-1, the J gene TRBJ1-1; D unresolved. The V and J ends lost 4 bases and 3 bases respectively, with 9 bases between them. CDR1 and CDR2 (germline): MGHRA, YSYEKL. The length of the CDR3 is 13 residues. The CDR3 loop reads CASSPQEDTEAFF. CDR3 in DNA: TGCGCCAGCAGCCCTCAGGAGGACACTGAAGCTTTCTTT.

This clonotype was counted between two and nine times. The genes are TRBV10-3 and TRBJ2-7; the D is unclear. CDR3 length equals 11 residues. The V and J ends lost 7 bases and 6 bases respectively, with 10 bases between them. Looked up from germline, CDR1 is ENHRY and CDR2 is SYGVKD. The CDR3 nucleotides read TGTGCCATCACAAAACTGGGCGAGCAGTACTTC. Protein sequence: CAITKLGEQYF.

V and J are TRBV2 and TRBJ2-1, with D perhaps given as TRBD1 or TRBD2 (5 bases each). Trimming took off 4 bases at V and 10 bases at J, with 20 bases between the two ends. This CDR3 spans 15 amino acids. Germline V gene data show CDR1 as SNHLY and CDR2 as FYNNEI. CDR3 in amino acids: CASSVGDQGIGEQFF. CDR3 nucleotide sequence: TGTGCCAGCAGTGTCGGGGACCAAGGAATTGGAGAGCAGTTCTTC.

The chain is built from TRBV6-1 and TRBJ1-3, with TRBD1 as a possible D gene (5 bases). Germline CDR1 is MNHNS and CDR2 is SASEGT. The length of the CDR3 is 16 residues. Deletions cut 4 bases from V and 0 bases from J, with 13 bases between. CDR3 bases: TGTGCCAGCAGTGCGGCCGGGGCGAGCTCTGGAAACACCATATATTTT. This translates into CASSAAGASSGNTIYF.

This clonotype occurred many times. V gene TRBV5-1 combines with J gene TRBJ1-2; no clear D gene. With 4 bases removed from V and 4 bases from J, the gap between germline ends came to 11 bases. This CDR3 spans 13 amino acids. The germline V gene encodes CDR1 SGHRS and CDR2 YFSETQ. The CDR3 here is CASSEGPLYGYTF. The CDR3 DNA follows: TGCGCCAGCAGCGAAGGCCCCCTCTATGGCTACACCTTC.